The 12 T cell receptor beta chains listed next were all sequenced from one sample in a study of OX40 agonist ivuxolimab in advanced cancers. Assay used: immunoSEQ multiplex PCR; TCRdb lists only in-frame clones, some missing. The sample includes roughly 60,000 clones, approximately 91% of them seen just once. The material sequenced was CD4+ or CD8+ T cells sorted from blood, taken in a trial of the OX40 agonist ivuxolimab. The receptors were sampled from an adult with an advanced solid tumor such as melanoma, head and neck, liver or kidney cancer.

V usage is TRBV19 and J usage is TRBJ2-1, with a tentative D call TRBD2 (5 bases). The germline V gene encodes CDR1 LNHDA and CDR2 SQIVND (reference sequence). The germline V and J ends were trimmed by 3 bases and 2 bases, with 23 bases remaining between them. CDR3 length: 19 amino acids. The CDR3 DNA reads TGTGCCAGTAGTATCGATGGCGTACCCAACGGGAACACCTACAATGAGCAGTTCTTC. This gives the protein CASSIDGVPNGNTYNEQFF.

The chain is built from TRBV4-3 and TRBJ2-1; 7 bases agree with TRBD2. The CDR3 runs to 19 residues. Germline-derived CDR1 and CDR2 are LGHNA and YSLEER. J lost 0 bases, V lost 0 bases, and 11 bases had no gene match. The CDR3 bases are TGCGCCAGCAGCCAAGATCATGGGCTAGCGGTGAGCTCCTACAATGAGCAGTTCTTC. Residues: CASSQDHGLAVSSYNEQFF.

The chain recombines TRBV5-3 with TRBJ2-2; the match to TRBD2 covers 13 bases. TRBV5-3 is an open reading frame, and its role is uncertain. V lost 6 bases to trimming and J lost 3 bases; unmatched junction nucleotides: 8. This CDR3 contains 17 residues. The CDR3: CARNTGTSGIYTGELFF. CDR3 nucleotide sequence: TGTGCCAGAAATACCGGGACTAGCGGGATATACACCGGGGAGCTGTTTTTT.

The chain couples TRBV4-3 to TRBJ2-7; TRBD2 matches at 7 bases. The V gene's germline CDR1 is LGHNA and CDR2 YSLEER. CDR3 size: 13 residues. V lost 1 base, J lost 7 bases, and 4 bases stayed unmatched. In nucleotides, the CDR3 is TGCGCCAGCAGCCAAGGGCGGGAGAATGAGCAGTACTTC. Translating gives CASSQGRENEQYF.

This chain joins TRBV4-3 and TRBJ2-5, with 7 positions matching TRBD2. The CDR3 runs 15 residues. Germline V gene sequence: CDR1 LGHNA, CDR2 YSLEER. With V trimmed by 4 bases and J by 1 base, 6 bases remained unmatched. The CDR3 DNA reads as TGCGCCAGCAGCCCGGGACTACTGCTCCAAGAGACCCAGTACTTC. Its protein is CASSPGLLLQETQYF.

V and J are TRBV7-8 and TRBJ2-1; TRBD1 matches 7 bases. Trimming cost V 3 bases and J 4 bases; bases outside gene matches: 9. The CDR3 sequence is 16 residues long. Looked up from germline, CDR1 is SGHVS and CDR2 is FQNEAQ. CDR3 region: CASSFADRALYNEQFF. CDR3 nucleotide sequence: TGTGCCAGCAGCTTTGCCGACAGGGCCTTGTACAATGAGCAGTTCTTC. The full variable domain, rest sourced from reference TRBV7-8 and TRBJ2-1, is GAGVSQSPRYKVAKRGQDVALRCDPISGHVSLFWYQQALGQGPEFLTYFQNEAQLDKSGLPSDRFFAERPEGSVSTLKIQRTQQEDSAVYLCASSFADRALYNEQFFGPGTRLTVL.

The rearrangement joins TRBV28 to TRBJ1-3; maybe TRBD1 (5 bases). CDR1 is MDHEN and CDR2 is SYDVKM in the germline V gene. The CDR3 has 14 residues. Trimming left V 6 bases short and J 2 bases short, with 11 bases between. The chain's CDR3 is CASSNRQTGNTIYF. The CDR3 DNA follows: TGTGCCAGCAGCAACAGGCAGACTGGAAACACCATATATTTT.

The CDR3 DNA reads as TGTGCCAGCAGCTTAACCGGAAATGCCTACGAGCAGTACTTC. It translates to CASSLTGNAYEQYF. The chain recombines TRBV7-2 with TRBJ2-7, with D uncertain. The CDR3 is 14 residues long. From germline, CDR1 is SGHTA and CDR2 FQGNSA. Trimming shortened V by 2 bases and J by 2 bases, and 10 bases separated the two germline ends.

V usage is TRBV6-1 and J usage is TRBJ2-5; TRBD2 matches at 11 bases. CDR3 length equals 15 residues. From germline, CDR1 is MNHNS and CDR2 SASEGT. V dropped 5 bases and J dropped 1; count of bases not matched to a gene: 3. CDR3: CASSRTSGSQETQYF. In DNA form, the CDR3 reads TGTGCCAGCAGTAGGACTAGCGGGTCCCAAGAGACCCAGTACTTC.

This chain links TRBV30 with TRBJ1-1, with unresolved D. V was clipped by 3 bases and J by 2 bases, with 7 bases between them. The CDR3 runs 12 residues. Germline V gene lookup returns CDR1 GTSNPN and CDR2 SVGIG (reference sequence). The CDR3 loop is CAWSVSNTEAFF. The CDR3 DNA is TGTGCCTGGAGCGTATCTAACACTGAAGCTTTCTTT.

In the case of this clone: At one boundary the junction diverges from the germline segment, which might be a read error. This chain joins TRBV29-1 and TRBJ2-3; 7 bases align to TRBD2. The CDR3 covers 13 residues. Germline CDR1 SQVTM, CDR2 ANQGSEA. The DNA for the CDR3 is TGCAGCGTTGAAGGGGGGGGACTATCCCCGATGGATTTT. Protein: CSVEGGGLSPMDF.

The chain has TRBV4-1 and TRBJ2-5; D is possibly TRBD2 (5 bases). The CDR3 contains 14 residues. Germline loops: CDR1 MGHRA, CDR2 YSYEKL. Deletions cut 3 bases from V and 5 bases from J, with 13 bases between. For the CDR3, the DNA is TGCGCCAGCAGCCACGGACTTCTTGAGGAGACCCAGTACTTC. Translation gives CASSHGLLEETQYF.